A selection of T cell receptor beta chains follows, all from one sample in a study of patients and donors after allogeneic stem cell transplantation. TCRdb re-called the RT-PCR reads with MiXCR, one entry per CDR3 protein. The sample holds about a million distinct CDR3 sequences, roughly 18% seen once. The sequencing sample was made of blood, either unsorted or a sorted T cell fraction (not recorded which). The source of these receptors is a human donor who was either an allogeneic HSCT recipient or a stem cell or donor lymphocyte infusion donor (not recorded which). It is not recorded whose cells these are; they may come from a transplant donor. Each CDR3 is given with its conserved first and last residue. The D gene is left open where the match is weak. Rows give clone size only sometimes, using once, few, many, or a class for an expanded clone.

size: few; J: TRBJ2-1; V: TRBV24-1; D: .; DNA: TGTGCCACCAGTGATAAGGCTAGCGTGTACAATGAGCAGTTCTTC; CDR3: CATSDKASVYNEQFF
size: .; J: TRBJ1-1; V: TRBV20-1; D: TRBD1; DNA: TGCAGTGCTAGAGATCCCTTTCAGGTCGGACAGGGGCCTCGGGGGAACACTGAAGCTTTCTTT; CDR3: CSARDPFQVGQGPRGNTEAFF
size: few; J: TRBJ1-5; V: TRBV20-1; D: .; DNA: TGCAGTGCTAGAGATAATCACGTGAATAGCAATCAGCCCCAGCATTTT; CDR3: CSARDNHVNSNQPQHF
size: .; J: TRBJ2-1; V: TRBV6-1; D: TRBD2; DNA: TGTGCCAGCAGCCCCGGACTAGTAGTCAATGAGCAGTTCTTC; CDR3: CASSPGLVVNEQFF
size: few; J: TRBJ2-5; V: TRBV15; D: .; DNA: TGTGCCACCAGCAGAGACACACTCCAAGAGACCCAGTACTTC; CDR3: CATSRDTLQETQYF
size: few; J: TRBJ1-2; V: TRBV7-8; D: TRBD1; DNA: TGTGCCAGCAGCTGGGACAGACTCTATGGCTACACCTTC; CDR3: CASSWDRLYGYTF
size: few; J: TRBJ1-1; V: TRBV29-1; D: .; DNA: TGCAGCGTTGTCGCAGGGCTAGGGAACACTGAAGCTTTCTTT; CDR3: CSVVAGLGNTEAFF
size: few; J: TRBJ1-1; V: TRBV19; D: .; DNA: TGTGCCAGCCAAAGAAGTGGTATGGGCGGTAACACTGAAGCTTTCTTT; CDR3: CASQRSGMGGNTEAFF
size: few; J: TRBJ1-4; V: TRBV7-6; D: .; DNA: TGTGCCAGCAGCTTAGTGGTGGGGGACGGTGAAAAACTGTTTTTT; CDR3: CASSLVVGDGEKLFF
size: few; J: TRBJ1-5; V: TRBV20-1; D: .; DNA: TGCAGTGCTACGGTAGGGACCCTCAATCAGCCCCAGCATTTT; CDR3: CSATVGTLNQPQHF
size: many; J: TRBJ1-1; V: TRBV29-1; D: .; DNA: TGCAGCGTTGAAGCCTCGAACACTGAAGCTTTCTTT; CDR3: CSVEASNTEAFF
size: many; J: TRBJ1-1; V: TRBV10-3; D: .; DNA: TGTGCCATCAGTGAGTCGGTGAAGGGCAACACTGAAGCTTTCTTT; CDR3: CAISESVKGNTEAFF
size: once; J: TRBJ2-5; V: TRBV10-3; D: TRBD2; DNA: TGTGCCATCAGTGGTACTAGCGGGGGGGTTGGAGAGACCCAGTACTTC; CDR3: CAISGTSGGVGETQYF
size: few; J: TRBJ2-5; V: TRBV3-1; D: .; DNA: TGTGCCAGCAGCCAAGACGCGGGGAGTACTCAAGAGACCCAGTACTTC; CDR3: CASSQDAGSTQETQYF
size: many; J: TRBJ1-2; V: TRBV12-3/TRBV12-4; D: TRBD1; DNA: TGTGCCAGCAGGGTTGGACAGGGAATTTATGGCTACACCTTC; CDR3: CASRVGQGIYGYTF
size: few; J: TRBJ2-7; V: TRBV20-1; D: .; DNA: TGCAGTGCCTCCCCATCCGCCCCCTACGAGCAGTACTTC; CDR3: CSASPSAPYEQYF
size: .; J: TRBJ2-1; V: TRBV19; D: .; DNA: TGTGCCAGCCACAGGGGCGGGGTCTACAATGAGCAGTTCTTC; CDR3: CASHRGGVYNEQFF
size: few; J: TRBJ2-7; V: TRBV20-1; D: TRBD2; DNA: TGCAGTGCTAGATTACTAGCGGGAGTGGGTTGGGAGCAGTACTTC; CDR3: CSARLLAGVGWEQYF
size: many; J: TRBJ2-1; V: TRBV29-1; D: .; DNA: TGCAGCGTCGAATCGCCAATTACCTACAATGAGCAGTTCTTC; CDR3: CSVESPITYNEQFF
size: many; J: TRBJ1-6; V: TRBV7-2; D: .; DNA: TGTGCCAGCAGCTTTTGGTGGTCACCCCTCCACTTT; CDR3: CASSFWWSPLHF
size: .; J: TRBJ1-5; V: TRBV4-2; D: TRBD1; DNA: TGTGCCAGCAGCCAAGGATATAGGGGGCTCCGTGATAGCAATCAGCCCCAGCATTTT; CDR3: CASSQGYRGLRDSNQPQHF
size: few; J: TRBJ2-1; V: TRBV5-5; D: .; DNA: TGTGCCAGCAGCTTGGGGGTCACTAGCTCCTACAATGAGCAGTTCTTC; CDR3: CASSLGVTSSYNEQFF
size: few; J: TRBJ1-2; V: TRBV6-1; D: .; DNA: TGTGCCAGCAGTCCACTTGCGGACGGCAACTATGGCTACACCTTC; CDR3: CASSPLADGNYGYTF
size: .; J: TRBJ2-2; V: TRBV7-2; D: .; DNA: TGTGCCAGCAGCCCGATCCGGGAGCTGTTTTTT; CDR3: CASSPIRELFF
size: .; J: TRBJ1-2; V: TRBV7-2; D: .; DNA: TGTGCCAGCAGCTTAGTCAGAGGAGCTAACTATGGCTACACCTTC; CDR3: CASSLVRGANYGYTF
size: few; J: TRBJ2-7; V: TRBV4-1; D: TRBD1; DNA: TGCGCCAGCAGCCAAGTTGGGACAGGGGGGGCGTACTTC; CDR3: CASSQVGTGGAYF
size: few; J: TRBJ2-3; V: TRBV7-9; D: TRBD2; DNA: TGTGCCAGCAGCGGAAGGACTAGCGGGAGGGCCTTGTATACGCAGTATTTT; CDR3: CASSGRTSGRALYTQYF
size: .; J: TRBJ2-3; V: TRBV7-8; D: .; DNA: TGTGCCACTCGGCAATTAGATACGCAGTATTTT; CDR3: CATRQLDTQYF